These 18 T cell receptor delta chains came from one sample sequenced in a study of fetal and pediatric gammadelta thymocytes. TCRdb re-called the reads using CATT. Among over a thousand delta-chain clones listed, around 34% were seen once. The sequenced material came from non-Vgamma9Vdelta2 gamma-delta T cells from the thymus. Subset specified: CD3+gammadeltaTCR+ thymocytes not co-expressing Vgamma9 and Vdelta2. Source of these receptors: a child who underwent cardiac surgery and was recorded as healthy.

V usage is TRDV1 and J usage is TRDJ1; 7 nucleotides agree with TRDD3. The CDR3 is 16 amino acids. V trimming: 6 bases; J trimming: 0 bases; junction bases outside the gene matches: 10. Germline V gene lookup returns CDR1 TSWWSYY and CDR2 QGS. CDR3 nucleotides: TGTGCTCTTGGAAGTTTGGGGGACCTGTACACCGATAAACTCATCTTT. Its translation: CALGSLGDLYTDKLIF.

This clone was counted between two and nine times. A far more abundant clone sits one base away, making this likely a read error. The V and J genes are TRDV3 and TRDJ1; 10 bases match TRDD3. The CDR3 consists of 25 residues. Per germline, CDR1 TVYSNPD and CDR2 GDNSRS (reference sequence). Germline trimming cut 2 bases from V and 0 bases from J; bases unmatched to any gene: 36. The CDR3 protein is CAFPLPSSLSPRGIRWKGYTDKLIF. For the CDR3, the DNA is TGTGCCTTTCCCCTGCCTTCCTCCCTTTCCCCTCGGGGGATACGCTGGAAGGGGTACACCGATAAACTCATCTTT.

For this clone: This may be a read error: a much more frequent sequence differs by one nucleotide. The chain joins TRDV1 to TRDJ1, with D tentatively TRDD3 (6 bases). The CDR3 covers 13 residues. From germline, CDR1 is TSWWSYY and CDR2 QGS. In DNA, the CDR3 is TGTGCTCCTGGGGAACAGTACACCGATAAACTCATCTTT. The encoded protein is CAPGEQYTDKLIF.

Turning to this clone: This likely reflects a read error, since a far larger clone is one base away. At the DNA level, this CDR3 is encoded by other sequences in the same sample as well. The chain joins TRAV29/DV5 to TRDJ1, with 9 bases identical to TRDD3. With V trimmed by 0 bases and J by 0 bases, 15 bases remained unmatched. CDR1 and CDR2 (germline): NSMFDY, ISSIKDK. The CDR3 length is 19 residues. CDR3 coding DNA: TGTGCAGCAAGCGATCTCCGTACTGGGGGGATACCGTACACCGATAAACTCATCTTT. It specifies CAASDLRTGGIPYTDKLIF.

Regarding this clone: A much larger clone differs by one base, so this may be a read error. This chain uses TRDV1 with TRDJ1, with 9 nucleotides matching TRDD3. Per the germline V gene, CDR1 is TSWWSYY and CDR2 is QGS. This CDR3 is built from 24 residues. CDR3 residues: CALGTQPLPPYPYWGTTGTDKRIF. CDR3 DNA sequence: TGTGCTCTTGGGACGCAACCTCTTCCTCCCTATCCTTACTGGGGGACCACGGGGACCGATAAACGCATCTTT.

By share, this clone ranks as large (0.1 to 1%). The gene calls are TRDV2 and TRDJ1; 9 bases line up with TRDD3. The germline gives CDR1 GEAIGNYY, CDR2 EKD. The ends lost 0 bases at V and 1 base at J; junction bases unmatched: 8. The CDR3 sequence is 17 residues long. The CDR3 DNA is TGTGCCTGTGACACCGCGTACTGGGGGACTCTCACCGATAAACTCATCTTT. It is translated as CACDTAYWGTLTDKLIF.

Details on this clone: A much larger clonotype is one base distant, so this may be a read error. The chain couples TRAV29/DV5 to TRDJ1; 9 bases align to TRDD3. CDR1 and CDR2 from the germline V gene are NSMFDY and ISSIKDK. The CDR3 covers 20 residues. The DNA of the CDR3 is TGTGCAACAAGCCCGCGGCTTTCCGGTTGGGGGATAGGGTACACCGATAAACTCATCTTT. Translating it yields CATSPRLSGWGIGYTDKLIF.

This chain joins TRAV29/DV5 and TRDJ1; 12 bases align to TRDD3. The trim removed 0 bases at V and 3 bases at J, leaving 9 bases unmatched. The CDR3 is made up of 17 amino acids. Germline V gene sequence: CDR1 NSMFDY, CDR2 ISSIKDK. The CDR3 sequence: CAASASLLGDTPDKLIF. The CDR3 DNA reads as TGTGCAGCAAGCGCGTCGTTGCTGGGGGATACGCCCGATAAACTCATCTTT. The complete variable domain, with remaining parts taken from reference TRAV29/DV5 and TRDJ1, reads DQQVKQNSPSLSVQEGRISILNCDYTNSMFDYFLWYKKYPAEGPTFLISISSIKDKNEDGRFTVFLNKSAKHLSLHIVPSQPGDSAVYFCAASASLLGDTPDKLIFGKGTRVTVEP.

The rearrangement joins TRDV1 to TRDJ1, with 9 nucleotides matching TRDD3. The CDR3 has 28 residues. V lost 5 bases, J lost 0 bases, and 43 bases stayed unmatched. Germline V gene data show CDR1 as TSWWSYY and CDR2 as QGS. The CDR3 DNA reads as TGTGCTCTTGGGCCCCGGGGACTTCCTAACTTCGACCCTAGACTGGGGGAGGTACCGGGACCGTACACCGATAAACTCATCTTT. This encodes CALGPRGLPNFDPRLGEVPGPYTDKLIF.

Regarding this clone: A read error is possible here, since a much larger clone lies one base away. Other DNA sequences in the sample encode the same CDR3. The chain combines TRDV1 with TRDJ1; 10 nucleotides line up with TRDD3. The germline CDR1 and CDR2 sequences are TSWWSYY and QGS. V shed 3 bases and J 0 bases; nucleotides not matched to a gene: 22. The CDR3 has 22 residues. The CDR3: CALGDPTQYWGIRRGYTDKLIF. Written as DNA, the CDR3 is TGTGCTCTTGGGGACCCTACCCAGTACTGGGGGATCCGTAGGGGGTACACCGATAAACTCATCTTT.

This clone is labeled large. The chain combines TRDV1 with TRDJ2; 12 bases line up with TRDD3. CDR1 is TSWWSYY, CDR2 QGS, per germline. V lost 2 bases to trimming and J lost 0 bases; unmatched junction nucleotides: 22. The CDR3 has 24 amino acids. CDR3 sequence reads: CALGEASYRSALLGDTPLTAQLFF. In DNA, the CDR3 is TGTGCTCTTGGGGAAGCTTCCTATCGCAGTGCCCTACTGGGGGATACTCCTTTGACAGCACAACTCTTCTTT.

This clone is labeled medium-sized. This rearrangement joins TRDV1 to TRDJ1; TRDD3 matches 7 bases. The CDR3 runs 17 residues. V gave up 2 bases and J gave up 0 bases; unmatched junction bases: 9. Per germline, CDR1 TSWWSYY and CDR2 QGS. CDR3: CALGELNWGSYTDKLIF. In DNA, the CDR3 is TGTGCTCTTGGGGAATTGAACTGGGGATCGTACACCGATAAACTCATCTTT.

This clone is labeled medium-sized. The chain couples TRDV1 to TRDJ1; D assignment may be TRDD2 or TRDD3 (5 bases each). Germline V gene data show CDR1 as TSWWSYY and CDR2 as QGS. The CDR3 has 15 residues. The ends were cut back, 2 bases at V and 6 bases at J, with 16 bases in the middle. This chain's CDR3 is CALGEISLGTNKLIF. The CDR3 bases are TGTGCTCTTGGGGAAATTTCCTTGGGGACGAATAAACTCATCTTT.

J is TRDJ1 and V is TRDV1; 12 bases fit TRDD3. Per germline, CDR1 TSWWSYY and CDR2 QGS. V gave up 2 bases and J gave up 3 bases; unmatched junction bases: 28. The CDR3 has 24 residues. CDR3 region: CALGEFYLRGLTGGYREYSDKLIF. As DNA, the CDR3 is TGTGCTCTTGGGGAATTTTATCTACGCGGCTTAACTGGGGGATACAGGGAGTACTCCGATAAACTCATCTTT.

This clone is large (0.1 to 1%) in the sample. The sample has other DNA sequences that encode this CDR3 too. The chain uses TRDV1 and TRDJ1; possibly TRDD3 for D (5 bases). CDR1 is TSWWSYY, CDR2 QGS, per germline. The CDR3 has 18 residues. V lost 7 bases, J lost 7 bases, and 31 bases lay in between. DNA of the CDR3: TGTGCTCTTGAAATTTACGAGGGGCTGGGTCACTCGCGATTTAAACTCATCTTT. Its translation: CALEIYEGLGHSRFKLIF.

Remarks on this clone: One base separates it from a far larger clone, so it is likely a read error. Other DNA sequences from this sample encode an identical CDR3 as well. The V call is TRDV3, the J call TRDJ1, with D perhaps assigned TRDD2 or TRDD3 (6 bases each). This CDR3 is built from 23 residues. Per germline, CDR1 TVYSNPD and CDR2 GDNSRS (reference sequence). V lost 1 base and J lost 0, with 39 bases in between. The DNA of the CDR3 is TGTGCCTTTACCGCAGGCCTTCCCTTCCCTATCTGGGGTCAAGGGCATTACACCGATAAACTCATCTTT. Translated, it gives CAFTAGLPFPIWGQGHYTDKLIF. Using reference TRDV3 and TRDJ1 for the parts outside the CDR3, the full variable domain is CDKVTQSSPDQTVASGSEVVLLCTYDTVYSNPDLFWYRIRPDYSFQFVFYGDNSRSEGADFTQGRFSVKHILTQKAFHLVISPVRTEDSATYYCAFTAGLPFPIWGQGHYTDKLIFGKGTRVTVEP.

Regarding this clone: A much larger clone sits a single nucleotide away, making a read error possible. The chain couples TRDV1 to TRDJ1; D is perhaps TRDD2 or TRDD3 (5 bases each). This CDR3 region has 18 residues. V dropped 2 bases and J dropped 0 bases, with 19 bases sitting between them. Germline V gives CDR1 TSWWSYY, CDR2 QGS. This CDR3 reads CALGEFRPYPGYTDKLIF. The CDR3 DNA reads TGTGCTCTTGGGGAATTCCGGCCCTACCCTGGGTACACCGATAAACTCATCTTT.

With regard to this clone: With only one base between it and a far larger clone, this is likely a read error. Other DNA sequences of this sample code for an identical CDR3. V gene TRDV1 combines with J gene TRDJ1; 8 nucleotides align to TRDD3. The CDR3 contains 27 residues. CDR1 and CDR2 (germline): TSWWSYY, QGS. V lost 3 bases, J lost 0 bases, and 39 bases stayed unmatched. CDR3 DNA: TGTGCTCTTGGGGAGAGAGGGTTTTCTACGGAAACCTTTGTACTGGGGGTCGAAATGGCGTACACCGATAAACTCATCTTT. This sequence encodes CALGERGFSTETFVLGVEMAYTDKLIF.